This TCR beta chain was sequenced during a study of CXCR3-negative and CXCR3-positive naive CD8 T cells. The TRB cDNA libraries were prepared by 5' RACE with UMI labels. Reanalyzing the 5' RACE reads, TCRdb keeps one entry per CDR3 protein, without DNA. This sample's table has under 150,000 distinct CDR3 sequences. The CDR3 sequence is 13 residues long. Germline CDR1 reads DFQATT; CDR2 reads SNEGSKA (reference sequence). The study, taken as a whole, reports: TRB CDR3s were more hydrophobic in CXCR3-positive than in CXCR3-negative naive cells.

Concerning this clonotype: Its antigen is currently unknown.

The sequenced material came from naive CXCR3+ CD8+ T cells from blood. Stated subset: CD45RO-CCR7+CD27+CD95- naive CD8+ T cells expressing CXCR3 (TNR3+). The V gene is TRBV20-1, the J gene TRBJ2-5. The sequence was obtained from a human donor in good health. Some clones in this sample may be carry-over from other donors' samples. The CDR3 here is CSAWVEYQETQYF.